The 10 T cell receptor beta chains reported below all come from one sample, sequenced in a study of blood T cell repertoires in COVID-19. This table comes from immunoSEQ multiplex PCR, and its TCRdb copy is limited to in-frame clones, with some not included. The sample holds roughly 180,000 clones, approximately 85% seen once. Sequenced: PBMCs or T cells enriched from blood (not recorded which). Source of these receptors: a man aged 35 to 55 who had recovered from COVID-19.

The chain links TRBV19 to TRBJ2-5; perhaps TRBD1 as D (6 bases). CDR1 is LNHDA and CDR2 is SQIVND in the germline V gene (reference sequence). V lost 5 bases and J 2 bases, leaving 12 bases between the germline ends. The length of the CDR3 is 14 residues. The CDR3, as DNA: TGTGCCAGTAGTCACGGACAGCTACAAGAGACCCAGTACTTC. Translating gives CASSHGQLQETQYF.

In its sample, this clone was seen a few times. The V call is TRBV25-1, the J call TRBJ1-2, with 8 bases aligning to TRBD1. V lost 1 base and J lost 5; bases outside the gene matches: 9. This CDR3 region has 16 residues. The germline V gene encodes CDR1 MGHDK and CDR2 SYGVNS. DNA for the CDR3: TGTGCCAGCAGTGAATGGCGGACAGGGCGAGATTATGGCTACACCTTC. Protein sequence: CASSEWRTGRDYGYTF.

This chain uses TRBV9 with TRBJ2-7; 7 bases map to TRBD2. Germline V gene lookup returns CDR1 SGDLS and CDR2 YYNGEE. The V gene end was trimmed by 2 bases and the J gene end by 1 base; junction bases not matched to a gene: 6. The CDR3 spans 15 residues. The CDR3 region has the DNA TGTGCCAGCAGCGTTGGCGGGAGCCCATCCTACGAGCAGTACTTC. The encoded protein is CASSVGGSPSYEQYF.

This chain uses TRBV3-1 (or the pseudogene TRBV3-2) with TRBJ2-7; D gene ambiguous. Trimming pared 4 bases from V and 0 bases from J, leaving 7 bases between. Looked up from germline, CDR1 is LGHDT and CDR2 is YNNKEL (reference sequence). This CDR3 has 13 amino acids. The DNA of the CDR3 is TGTGCCAGCAGCCTTGTCAACTCCTACGAGCAGTACTTC. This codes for CASSLVNSYEQYF.

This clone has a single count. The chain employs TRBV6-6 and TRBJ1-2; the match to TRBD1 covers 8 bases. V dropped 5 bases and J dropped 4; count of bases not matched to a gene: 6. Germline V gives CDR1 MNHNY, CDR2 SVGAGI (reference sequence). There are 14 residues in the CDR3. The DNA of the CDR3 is TGTGCCAGCAGTCCAGGGGGCGCCGTCTATGGCTACACCTTC. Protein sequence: CASSPGGAVYGYTF.

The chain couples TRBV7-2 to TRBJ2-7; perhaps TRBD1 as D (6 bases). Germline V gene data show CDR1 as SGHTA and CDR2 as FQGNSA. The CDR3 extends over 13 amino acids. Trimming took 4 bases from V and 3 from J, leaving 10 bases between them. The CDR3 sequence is CASSSDRIYEQYF. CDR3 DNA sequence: TGTGCCAGCAGCTCGGACAGAATCTACGAGCAGTACTTC. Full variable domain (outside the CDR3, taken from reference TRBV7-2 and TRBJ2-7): GAGVSQSPSNKVTEKGKDVELRCDPISGHTALYWYRQSLGQGLEFLIYFQGNSAPDKSGLPSDRFSAERTGGSVSTLTIQRTQQEDSAVYLCASSSDRIYEQYFGPGTRLTVT.

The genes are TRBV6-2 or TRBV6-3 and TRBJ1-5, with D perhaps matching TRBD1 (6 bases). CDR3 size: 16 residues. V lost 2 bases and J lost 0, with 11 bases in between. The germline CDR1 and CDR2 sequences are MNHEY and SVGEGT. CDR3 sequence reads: CASSYGQPYSNQPQHF. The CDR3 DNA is TGTGCCAGCAGTTACGGACAGCCTTATAGCAATCAGCCCCAGCATTTT.

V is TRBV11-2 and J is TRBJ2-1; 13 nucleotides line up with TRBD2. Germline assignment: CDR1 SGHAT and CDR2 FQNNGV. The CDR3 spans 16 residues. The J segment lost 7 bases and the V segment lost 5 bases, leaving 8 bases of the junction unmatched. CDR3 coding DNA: TGTGCCAGCAGCCTCATAGGACTAGCGGGAGATAATGAGCAGTTCTTC. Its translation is CASSLIGLAGDNEQFF.

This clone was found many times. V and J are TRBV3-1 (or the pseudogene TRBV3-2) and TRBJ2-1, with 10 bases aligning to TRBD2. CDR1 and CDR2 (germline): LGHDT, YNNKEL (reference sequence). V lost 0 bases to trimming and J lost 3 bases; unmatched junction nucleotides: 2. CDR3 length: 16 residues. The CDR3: CASSQDLAGVYNEQFF. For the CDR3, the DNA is TGTGCCAGCAGCCAAGATCTAGCGGGGGTCTACAATGAGCAGTTCTTC.

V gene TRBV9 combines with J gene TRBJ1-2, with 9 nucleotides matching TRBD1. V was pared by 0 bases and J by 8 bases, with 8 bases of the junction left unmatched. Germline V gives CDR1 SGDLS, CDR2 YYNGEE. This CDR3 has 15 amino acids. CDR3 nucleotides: TGTGCCAGCAGCGTAGATCAGGGACAGGGTCGAGGCTACACCTTC. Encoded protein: CASSVDQGQGRGYTF.